The clone carrying this T cell receptor (beta chain) was recorded many times. Its target is not known. Each CDR3 protein is one row after TCRdb ran MiXCR on the 5' RACE reads. This sample carries tens of thousands of distinct CDR3 sequences, less than 9.5% of them seen once, and the ten largest clones take 3% to 4%. The data stem from a study of early T cells in non-severe SARS-CoV-2 infection. Study background: Sequencing of unsorted whole blood was done on bulk RNA, leaving chains unpaired.

Findings and limits, study-wide: Anti-spike CD8 responses were favored by VDJdb matching, which missed private and CD4 specificities.

Trimming took 9 bases from V and 1 from J, leaving 9 bases between them. The germline V gene has CDR1 MDHEN and CDR2 SYDVKM. The CDR3 sequence is 12 residues long. The sequencing sample was made of whole blood. The clonotype comes from an adult who was a healthcare worker with PCR-confirmed SARS-CoV-2 infection or an uninfected control (not recorded which). This chain links TRBV28 with TRBJ2-5; D uncertain. Here the CDR3 DNA reads TGTGCCAGTTACGGGCTCCAAGAGACCCAGTACTTC. Its translation: CASYGLQETQYF. The complete variable domain, with remaining parts taken from reference TRBV28 and TRBJ2-5, reads DVKVTQSSRYLVKRTGEKVFLECVQDMDHENMFWYRQDPGLGLRLIYFSYDVKMKEKGDIPEGYSVSREKKERFSLILESASTNQTSMYLCASYGLQETQYFGPGTRLLVL.